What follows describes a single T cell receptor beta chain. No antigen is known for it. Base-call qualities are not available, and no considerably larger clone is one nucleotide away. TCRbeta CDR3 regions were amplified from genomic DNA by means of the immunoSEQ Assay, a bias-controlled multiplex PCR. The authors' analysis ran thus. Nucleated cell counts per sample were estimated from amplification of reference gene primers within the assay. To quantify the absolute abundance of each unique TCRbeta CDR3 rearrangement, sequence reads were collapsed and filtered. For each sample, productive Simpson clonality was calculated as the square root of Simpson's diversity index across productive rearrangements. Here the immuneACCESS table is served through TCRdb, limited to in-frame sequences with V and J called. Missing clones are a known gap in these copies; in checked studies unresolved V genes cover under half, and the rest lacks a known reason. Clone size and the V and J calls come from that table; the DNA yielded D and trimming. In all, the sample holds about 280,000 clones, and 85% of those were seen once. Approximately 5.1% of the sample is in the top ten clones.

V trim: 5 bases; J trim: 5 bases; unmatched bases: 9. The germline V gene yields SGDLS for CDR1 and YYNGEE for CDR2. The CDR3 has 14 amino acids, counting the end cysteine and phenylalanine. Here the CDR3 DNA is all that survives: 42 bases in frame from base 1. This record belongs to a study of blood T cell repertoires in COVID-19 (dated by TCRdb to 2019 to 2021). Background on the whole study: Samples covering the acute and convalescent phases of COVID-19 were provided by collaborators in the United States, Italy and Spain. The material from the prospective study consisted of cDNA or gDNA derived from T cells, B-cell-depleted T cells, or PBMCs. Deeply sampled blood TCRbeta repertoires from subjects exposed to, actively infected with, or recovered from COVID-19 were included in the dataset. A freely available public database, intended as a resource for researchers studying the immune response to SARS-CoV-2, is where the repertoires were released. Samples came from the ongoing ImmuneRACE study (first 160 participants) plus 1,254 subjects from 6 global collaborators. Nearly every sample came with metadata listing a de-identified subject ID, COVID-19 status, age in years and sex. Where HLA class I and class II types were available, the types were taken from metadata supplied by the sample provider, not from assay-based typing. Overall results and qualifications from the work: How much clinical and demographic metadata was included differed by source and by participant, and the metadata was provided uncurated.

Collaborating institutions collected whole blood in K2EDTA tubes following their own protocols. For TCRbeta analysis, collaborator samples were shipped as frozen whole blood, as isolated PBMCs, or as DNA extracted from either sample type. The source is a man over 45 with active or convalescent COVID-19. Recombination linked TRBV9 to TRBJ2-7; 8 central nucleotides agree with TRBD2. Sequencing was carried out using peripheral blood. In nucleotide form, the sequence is TGTGCCAGCAGTCCCGGGGGGGGGACCCACGAGCAGTACTTC. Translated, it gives CASSPGGGTHEQYF. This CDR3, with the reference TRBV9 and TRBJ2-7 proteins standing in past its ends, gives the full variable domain DSGVTQTPKHLITATGQRVTLRCSPRSGDLSVYWYQQSLDQGLQFLIQYYNGEERAKGNILERFSAQQFPDLHSELNLSSLELGDSALYFCASSPGGGTHEQYFGPGTRLTVT.